This TCR beta chain was found in a study of OX40 agonist ivuxolimab in advanced cancers. Overall study findings and caveats: More expanded clones were seen, on average, in CD8+ T cells than in CD4+.

Regarding this clone: Antigen: not known.

In germline, CDR1 is SGHTA, CDR2 FQGTGA. The V end lost 5 bases, the J end lost 4 bases, and 12 bases lay between the germline ends. CDR3 length: 14 amino acids. The table came from immunoSEQ multiplex PCR; TCRdb's copy has only in-frame clones and leaves some out. The repertoire holds more than 60,000 clones, with 80% to 85% as singletons. The sample consisted of CD4+ or CD8+ T cells sorted from blood, taken in a trial of the OX40 agonist ivuxolimab. V gene TRBV7-3 combines with J gene TRBJ2-1; D not resolved. The source of this sequence is an adult with an advanced solid tumor such as melanoma, head and neck, liver or kidney cancer. The CDR3 DNA reads as TGTGCCAGCAGCGCTGATCCGAATTACAATGAGCAGTTCTTC. Its protein product is CASSADPNYNEQFF.